This T cell receptor beta chain was identified in a study of shared clonotypes between healthy human individuals. Study-level results: The sole specimen, blood, was sampled, and tissue repertoires likely differ. Generally, naive subsets (rather than memory subsets) showed larger estimated richness. Clonotype sharing across a few donors was observed for roughly 5% of naive CD4 clonotypes.

V lost 1 base to trimming and J lost 5 bases; unmatched junction nucleotides: 7. This CDR3 is built from 17 residues. CDR1 is SGHVS, CDR2 FQNEAQ, per germline. Naive CD8 cells were CD45RO-negative, positively selected for CCR7, excluding terminally differentiated effector memory CD45RA+ cells. With respect to this clone: Antigen unknown.

Original handling: ImmunoSEQ gave junction-only sequences without quality scores, so filtering differed. Repertoires were generated with immunoSEQ multiplex PCR, while TCRdb's copy carries only in-frame clones and drops some. That table is the source of V, J and clone size, and D and trimming were worked out from the DNA. Of around 580,000 clones listed, roughly 98% are singletons. This receptor was taken from a man in his thirties or forties in good health. The V gene is TRBV7-8, the J gene TRBJ2-5, with 13 positions matching TRBD2. The sequenced sample consisted of naive CD8+ T cells sorted from blood. CDR3 region: CASSLGTSGSWVETQYF. Here the CDR3 DNA reads TGTGCCAGCAGCTTAGGGACTAGCGGGAGCTGGGTTGAGACCCAGTACTTC.